The clone carrying this T cell receptor (beta chain) was observed a few times. Antigen specificity is unknown. The data were obtained in a study of T cells in Graves' hyperthyroidism and ophthalmopathy. Whole-study context: Peripheral blood draws took place at initial diagnosis, ahead of any treatment.

A NOSPECS grade of at least 4, a Clinical Activity Score of at least 3 and duration under 3 months were recorded in ophthalmopathy patients. Study-level findings and limits: Progression to ophthalmopathy was predicted a median of about 6.6 months early.

The CDR3 is made up of 15 amino acids. The germline V gene encodes CDR1 MRHNA and CDR2 SNTAGT. Trimming took 2 bases from V and 2 from J; bases not matched to a gene: 3. Amplification of TCR beta CDR3 regions used RNA as the template. HTBI primers were used for first-round RT-PCR of the TCR CDR3. TCRdb recomputed calls from the multiplex PCR reads with MiXCR, one row per CDR3 protein. Of around 600,000 distinct CDR3 sequences in the sample, roughly a sixth were seen once. The TCR was taken from a woman in her forties with Graves' ophthalmopathy. The material sequenced was blood. The chain uses TRBV6-4 and TRBJ2-1; 7 nucleotides match TRBD1. CDR3 DNA: TGTGCCAGCAGTGACGGAGACAGGGCCTACAATGAGCAGTTCTTC. It is translated as CASSDGDRAYNEQFF.